This T cell receptor beta chain was sequenced in a study of blood T cell repertoires in COVID-19. Study summary: The United States, Italy and Spain provided the acute and convalescent COVID-19 samples. The cDNA or gDNA used as material had been derived from T cells, B-cell-depleted T cells, or PBMCs.

In the original analysis: For nucleated cells, counts were estimated from reference gene primer amplification. Repertoires were generated with immunoSEQ multiplex PCR, while TCRdb's copy carries only in-frame clones and drops some. That table supplies the V and J calls and clone size; D and trimming were determined from the DNA. Of over 150,000 clones in the sample, approximately 80% were seen once. This CDR3 is 13 amino acids long. The V gene lost 0 bases and the J gene lost 7 bases, with 9 bases spanning the gap. The germline CDR1 and CDR2 sequences are SGHAT and FQDESV (reference sequence). Sequencing was performed on peripheral blood. The chain links TRBV11-1 to TRBJ1-1; perhaps TRBD1 as D (6 bases). This clonotype was sampled from a man in his sixties with acute or convalescent COVID-19. The CDR3 sequence is CASSLARGGEAFF. DNA for the CDR3: TGTGCCAGCAGCTTAGCGCGAGGGGGTGAAGCTTTCTTT.